This T cell receptor (beta chain) originates from a study of cytomegalovirus exposure and HLA in healthy donors. Both 60 Vbeta primers and 13 Jbeta primers went into the PCR. Assay used: immunoSEQ multiplex PCR; TCRdb lists only in-frame clones, some missing. The sample includes about 120,000 clones, less than 85% seen only once; the top ten take 4.1%. Trimming cost V 4 bases and J 2 bases; bases outside gene matches: 6. The length of the CDR3 is 16 residues. CDR1 and CDR2 (germline): SGHTA, FQGNSA. The receptor was derived from a woman between 40 and 50 years old in good health and CMV-seronegative. Sequenced input: PBMCs. This chain uses TRBV7-2 with TRBJ2-3; 10 bases align to TRBD2. In DNA, the CDR3 is TGTGCCAGCAGCTCCGGACTAGCGGCCTTCACAGATACGCAGTATTTT. Its protein product is CASSSGLAAFTDTQYF.